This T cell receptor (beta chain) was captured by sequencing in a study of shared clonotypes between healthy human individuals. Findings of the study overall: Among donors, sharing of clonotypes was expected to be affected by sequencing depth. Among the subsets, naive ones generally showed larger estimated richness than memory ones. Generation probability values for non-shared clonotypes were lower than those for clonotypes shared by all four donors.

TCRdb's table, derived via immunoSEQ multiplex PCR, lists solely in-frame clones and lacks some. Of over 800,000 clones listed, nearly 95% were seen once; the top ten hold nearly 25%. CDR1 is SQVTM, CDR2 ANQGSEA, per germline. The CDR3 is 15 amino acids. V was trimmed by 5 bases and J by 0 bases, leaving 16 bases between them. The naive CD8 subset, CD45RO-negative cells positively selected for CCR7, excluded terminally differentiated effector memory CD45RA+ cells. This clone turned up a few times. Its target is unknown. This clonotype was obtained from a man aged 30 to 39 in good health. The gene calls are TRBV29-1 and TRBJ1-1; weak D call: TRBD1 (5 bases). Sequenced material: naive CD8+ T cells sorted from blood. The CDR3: CSVPLSGGVNTEAFF. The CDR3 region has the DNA TGCAGCGTTCCCCTGTCGGGAGGGGTGAACACTGAAGCTTTCTTT.